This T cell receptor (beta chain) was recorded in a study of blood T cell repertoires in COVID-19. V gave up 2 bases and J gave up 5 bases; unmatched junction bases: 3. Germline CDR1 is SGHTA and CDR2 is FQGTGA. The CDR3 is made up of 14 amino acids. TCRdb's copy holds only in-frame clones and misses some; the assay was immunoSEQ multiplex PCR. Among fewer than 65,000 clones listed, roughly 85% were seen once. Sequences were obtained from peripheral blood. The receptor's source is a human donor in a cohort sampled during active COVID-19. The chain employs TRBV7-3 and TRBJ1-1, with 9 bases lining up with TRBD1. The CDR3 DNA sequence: TGTGCCAGCAGCTTAGAGACAGGGGGTACTGAAGCTTTCTTT. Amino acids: CASSLETGGTEAFF.